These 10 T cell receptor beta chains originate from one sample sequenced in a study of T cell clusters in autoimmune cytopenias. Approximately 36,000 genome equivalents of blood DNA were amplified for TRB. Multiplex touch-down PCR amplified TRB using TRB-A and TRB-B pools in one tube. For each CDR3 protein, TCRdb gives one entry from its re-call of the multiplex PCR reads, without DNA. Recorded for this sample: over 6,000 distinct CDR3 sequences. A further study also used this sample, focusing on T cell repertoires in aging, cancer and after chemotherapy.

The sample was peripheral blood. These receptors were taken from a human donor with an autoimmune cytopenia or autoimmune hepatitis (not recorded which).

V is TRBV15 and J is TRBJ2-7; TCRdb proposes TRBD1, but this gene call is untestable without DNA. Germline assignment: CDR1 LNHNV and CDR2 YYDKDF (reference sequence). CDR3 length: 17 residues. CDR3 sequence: CATSSTQGAFSSYEQYF.

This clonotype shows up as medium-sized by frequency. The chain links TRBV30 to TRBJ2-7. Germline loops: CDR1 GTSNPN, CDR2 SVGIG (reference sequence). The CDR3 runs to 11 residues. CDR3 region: CAWSVEEEQYF.

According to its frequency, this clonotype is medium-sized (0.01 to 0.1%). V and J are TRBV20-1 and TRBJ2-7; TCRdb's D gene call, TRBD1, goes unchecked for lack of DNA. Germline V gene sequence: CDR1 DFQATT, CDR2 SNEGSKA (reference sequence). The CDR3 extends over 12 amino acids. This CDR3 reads CSARQGIYEQYF.

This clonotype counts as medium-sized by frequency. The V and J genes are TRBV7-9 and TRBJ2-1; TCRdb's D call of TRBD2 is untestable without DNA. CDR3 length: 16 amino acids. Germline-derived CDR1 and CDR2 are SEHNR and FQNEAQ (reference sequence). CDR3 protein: CASRRLAGASYNEQFF.

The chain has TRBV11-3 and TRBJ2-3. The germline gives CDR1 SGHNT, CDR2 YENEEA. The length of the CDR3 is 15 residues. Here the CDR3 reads CASSLASASTDTQYF.

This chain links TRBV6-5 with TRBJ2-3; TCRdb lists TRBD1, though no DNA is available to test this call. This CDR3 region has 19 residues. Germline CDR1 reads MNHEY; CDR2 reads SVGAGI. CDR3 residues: CASSYAHPGQGAYRDTQYF.

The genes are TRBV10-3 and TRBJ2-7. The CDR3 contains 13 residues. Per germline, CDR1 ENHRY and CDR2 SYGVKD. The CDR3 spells CATTGGATYEQYF.

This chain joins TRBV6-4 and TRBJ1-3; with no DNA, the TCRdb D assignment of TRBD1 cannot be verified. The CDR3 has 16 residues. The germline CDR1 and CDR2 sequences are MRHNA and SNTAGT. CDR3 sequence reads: CASSDGKQGERNTIYF.

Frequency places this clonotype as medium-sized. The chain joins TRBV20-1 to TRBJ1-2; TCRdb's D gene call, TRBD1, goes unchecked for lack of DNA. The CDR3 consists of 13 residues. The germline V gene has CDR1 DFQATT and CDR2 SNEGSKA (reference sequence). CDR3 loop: CSASVAGSYGYTF.

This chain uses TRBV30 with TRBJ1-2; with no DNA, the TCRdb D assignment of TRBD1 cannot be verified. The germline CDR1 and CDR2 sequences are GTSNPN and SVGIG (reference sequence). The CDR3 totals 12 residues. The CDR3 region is CAWSTGGNGYTF.